Presented here are 24 T cell receptor beta chains from one specimen sequenced in a study of T-cell memory formation after mild COVID-19. TCRdb re-analysed the 5' RACE reads in MiXCR, keeping a single row per CDR3 protein. Here the sample spans around 300,000 distinct CDR3 sequences, roughly an eighth being singletons. The sample consisted of PBMCs or a T cell subset sorted from them (not recorded which). These receptors all stem from a man aged 18 to 29 who had mild COVID-19 (a few samples of this study predate the infection). Cell type and time point are not known.

The sample holds a few counts of this clonotype. J is TRBJ1-2 and V is TRBV20-1; 10 nucleotides line up with TRBD1. Trimming at V came to 4 bases and at J to 2 bases, leaving 13 bases not matched to a gene. Germline CDR1 DFQATT, CDR2 SNEGSKA (reference sequence). CDR3 length equals 17 residues. The CDR3 DNA sequence: TGCAGTGCTACAGATTGGGACAGGGGAAGAAAGAACTATGGCTACACCTTC. Translation: CSATDWDRGRKNYGYTF.

This clonotype occurred many times. V gene TRBV4-1 combines with J gene TRBJ2-1; 7 bases are a match to TRBD1. Unmatched junction bases numbered 9, after V lost 4 bases and J lost 12 bases. The germline V gene has CDR1 MGHRA and CDR2 YSYEKL. The CDR3 length is 13 residues. The CDR3 sequence: CASSLEGASVQFF. The CDR3 bases are TGCGCCAGCAGCCTCGAGGGGGCCTCTGTGCAGTTCTTC.

Many counts were recorded for this clonotype. The chain couples TRBV4-3 to TRBJ1-6; no firm D call. Per the germline V gene, CDR1 is LGHNA and CDR2 is YSLEER. This CDR3 is built from 16 residues. Trimming pared 1 base from V and 6 bases from J, leaving 13 bases between. The CDR3 coding sequence is TGCGCCAGCAGCCAAGGAAACGGCGCGATTAATTCACCCCTCCACTTT. It translates to CASSQGNGAINSPLHF.

The chain employs TRBV6-2 or TRBV6-3 and TRBJ2-5; no clear D. Per germline, CDR1 MNHEY and CDR2 SVGEGT. This CDR3 is 13 amino acids long. V was cut by 5 bases and J by 0 bases, with 7 bases left in between. CDR3 coding DNA: TGTGCCAGCAGTCACGCGTACCAAGAGACCCAGTACTTC. Translated, it gives CASSHAYQETQYF.

V is TRBV29-1 and J is TRBJ1-1; 7 nucleotides agree with TRBD1. There are 12 residues in the CDR3. CDR1 is SQVTM, CDR2 ANQGSEA, per germline. V lost 5 bases, J lost 3 bases, and 3 bases stayed unmatched. This chain's CDR3 is CSVRQGDTEAFF. DNA for the CDR3: TGCAGCGTTCGACAGGGAGACACTGAAGCTTTCTTT.

In its sample, this clonotype was seen a few times. V and J are TRBV20-1 and TRBJ2-4; 10 positions match TRBD1. Trimming at V came to 3 bases and at J to 6 bases, leaving 5 bases not matched to a gene. The CDR3 loop spans 14 amino acids. Germline values: CDR1 DFQATT, CDR2 SNEGSKA (reference sequence). DNA of the CDR3: TGCAGTGCTAGTAAGGGACAGGGGACAAACATTCAGTACTTC. Translated, it gives CSASKGQGTNIQYF.

This clonotype was detected ten times or more. The V call is TRBV9, the J call TRBJ2-3; perhaps TRBD1 as D (6 bases). Trimming pared 2 bases from V and 3 bases from J, leaving 13 bases between. Germline V gene lookup returns CDR1 SGDLS and CDR2 YYNGEE. The CDR3 extends over 15 amino acids. CDR3 protein: CASSVAGDKTDTQYF. In nucleotides, the CDR3 is TGTGCCAGCAGCGTTGCAGGGGATAAGACAGATACGCAGTATTTT.

This clonotype has only a few counts. The chain links TRBV5-1 to TRBJ2-5; D might be TRBD1 (6 bases). CDR3 length: 15 amino acids. V shed 6 bases and J shed 6 bases, with 21 bases lying between them. Germline CDR1 reads SGHRS; CDR2 reads YFSETQ. The CDR3 loop reads CASKGRDTGLKTQYF. CDR3 DNA: TGCGCCAGCAAGGGCCGGGACACCGGTTTGAAGACCCAGTACTTC.

V gene TRBV12-3 or TRBV12-4 combines with J gene TRBJ2-3, with D hard to call. With 6 bases removed from V and 5 bases from J, the gap between germline ends came to 6 bases. CDR3 size: 11 residues. The DNA of the CDR3 is TGTGCCAGCAGGTTCATAGATACGCAGTATTTT. Its protein is CASRFIDTQYF.

The chain carries TRBV6-4 and TRBJ2-1, with 8 nucleotides matching TRBD1. Per the germline V gene, CDR1 is MRHNA and CDR2 is SNTAGT. This CDR3 spans 14 amino acids. V lost 3 bases, J lost 8 bases, and 6 bases stayed unmatched. In nucleotides, the CDR3 is TGTGCCAGCAGTGAGACCCAGGGGGCGGATGAGCAGTTCTTC. This encodes CASSETQGADEQFF.

There are a few counts of this clonotype. The chain has TRBV7-3 and TRBJ2-1; 12 positions match TRBD1. This CDR3 region has 16 residues. CDR1 and CDR2 from the germline V gene are SGHTA and FQGTGA. The trim removed 5 bases at V and 8 bases at J, leaving 10 bases unmatched. CDR3 sequence reads: CASSPQGDRGLDEQFF. As DNA, the CDR3 is TGTGCCAGCAGCCCTCAGGGGGACAGGGGGCTCGATGAGCAGTTCTTC.

This clonotype showed up just a few times. The chain has TRBV6-6 and TRBJ2-3; D uncertain. The CDR3 is 13 amino acids. Germline V gene sequence: CDR1 MNHNY, CDR2 SVGAGI (reference sequence). V was cut by 10 bases and J by 2 bases, with 13 bases left in between. Here the CDR3 DNA reads TGTGCCACCCTCAAGGCACACACAGATACGCAGTATTTT. The encoded protein is CATLKAHTDTQYF.

DNA for the CDR3: TGTGCCAGCAGCCCGGTGGCAGGAGGAACTGAAGCTTTCTTT. Protein: CASSPVAGGTEAFF. The chain recombines TRBV6-5 with TRBJ1-1; D unresolved. This CDR3 comprises 14 residues. Germline V gives CDR1 MNHEY, CDR2 SVGAGI. The germline V and J ends were trimmed by 6 bases and 5 bases, with 16 bases remaining between them.

The chain joins TRBV7-9 to TRBJ2-7; perhaps TRBD1 as D (6 bases). V gave up 4 bases and J gave up 7 bases, with 8 bases separating them. The CDR3 consists of 11 residues. The germline V gene has CDR1 SEHNR and CDR2 FQNEAQ (reference sequence). Written as DNA, the CDR3 is TGTGCCAGCAGCTCTGACAGGGAGCAGTACTTC. Translated: CASSSDREQYF.

The chain recombines TRBV4-3 with TRBJ2-2, with D hard to call. Trimming stripped 3 bases from V and 2 bases from J, with 13 bases between. CDR1 and CDR2 from the germline V gene are LGHNA and YSLEER. This CDR3 is built from 16 residues. In DNA, the CDR3 is TGCGCCAGCAGCCAGAAAGTCGTCTCCAACACCGGGGAGCTGTTTTTT. Its translation is CASSQKVVSNTGELFF.

This clonotype was counted only a few times. In DNA form, the CDR3 reads TGCGCCAGCTATCAGGACACGGGCACAGATACGCAGTATTTT. Amino acids: CASYQDTGTDTQYF. This sequence joins TRBV5-1 and TRBJ2-3; TRBD1 is a possible D gene (5 bases). CDR3 length: 14 residues. Trimming took off 7 bases at V and 1 base at J, with 13 bases between the two ends. Germline assignment: CDR1 SGHRS and CDR2 YFSETQ.

This clonotype was picked up a small number of times. The rearrangement joins TRBV20-1 to TRBJ2-7; D remains unclear. Germline CDR1 DFQATT, CDR2 SNEGSKA (reference sequence). Deletions cut 3 bases from V and 3 bases from J, with 6 bases between. The CDR3 runs 11 residues. CDR3 residues: CSASSVYEQYF. Here the CDR3 DNA reads TGCAGTGCTAGTTCTGTCTACGAGCAGTACTTC.

This clonotype has more than one count but fewer than ten. The rearrangement uses TRBV19 and TRBJ2-7, with 12 nucleotides matching TRBD2. The CDR3 has 13 amino acids. CDR1 is LNHDA and CDR2 is SQIVND in the germline V gene (reference sequence). J was trimmed by 1 base and V by 11 bases; bases with no gene match: 3. CDR3 bases: TGTGCCGCGGGGACTAGCGGGTCCTACGAGCAGTACTTC. It codes for CAAGTSGSYEQYF.

The J gene is TRBJ2-5, the V gene TRBV9; tentatively, D is TRBD2 (6 bases). V was cut by 3 bases and J by 5 bases, with 11 bases left in between. CDR1 is SGDLS, CDR2 YYNGEE, per germline. This CDR3 has 13 amino acids. This CDR3 reads CASSAREWETQYF. CDR3 in DNA: TGTGCCAGCAGCGCACGGGAGTGGGAGACCCAGTACTTC.

This clonotype was observed a handful of times. The V and J genes are TRBV5-1 and TRBJ1-5; tentatively, D is TRBD1 (6 bases). The CDR3 has 14 amino acids. Per germline, CDR1 SGHRS and CDR2 YFSETQ. V was shortened by 9 bases and J by 0 bases, with 13 bases between the two germline ends. The CDR3 nucleotides read TGCGCCACACTCCCGGACAGTAGCAATCAGCCCCAGCATTTT. Translating gives CATLPDSSNQPQHF.

This clonotype showed up just a few times. The chain joins TRBV24-1 to TRBJ2-3, with TRBD1 matching 8 bases. Germline trimming cut 7 bases from V and 1 base from J; bases unmatched to any gene: 3. This CDR3 region has 14 residues. Germline lookup yields CDR1 KGHDR and CDR2 SFDVKD. The CDR3 here is CATSSTGGTDTQYF. The CDR3 DNA follows: TGTGCCACCAGCTCGACAGGGGGCACAGATACGCAGTATTTT.

In its sample, this clonotype was seen a few times. The gene calls are TRBV6-5 and TRBJ2-7; D unresolved. Germline assignment: CDR1 MNHEY and CDR2 SVGAGI. The CDR3 length is 13 residues. V was cut by 0 bases and J by 3 bases, with 6 bases left in between. The CDR3 reads CASSYSVIYEQYF. In DNA, the CDR3 is TGTGCCAGCAGTTACTCTGTAATCTACGAGCAGTACTTC.

This clonotype was recorded at least ten times. The chain employs TRBV28 and TRBJ2-4; tentatively, D is TRBD2 (7 bases). V lost 2 bases to trimming and J lost 7 bases, with 18 bases between them. Germline assignment: CDR1 MDHEN and CDR2 SYDVKM. The CDR3 runs to 16 residues. The CDR3 region has the DNA TGTGCCAGCAGTTTAGGGGGGGCCGGCGGTGGGAACATTCAGTACTTC. Amino acid sequence: CASSLGGAGGGNIQYF.

This clonotype was picked up many times. The chain recombines TRBV5-5 with TRBJ2-7; D perhaps matches TRBD2 (5 bases). Germline loops: CDR1 SGHKS, CDR2 YYEKEE (reference sequence). The CDR3 spans 13 residues. Trimming removed 4 bases at V and 3 bases at J, with 11 bases between. In nucleotides, the CDR3 is TGTGCCAGCAGCAGATACGGGGACTACGAGCAGTACGTC. This encodes CASSRYGDYEQYV.